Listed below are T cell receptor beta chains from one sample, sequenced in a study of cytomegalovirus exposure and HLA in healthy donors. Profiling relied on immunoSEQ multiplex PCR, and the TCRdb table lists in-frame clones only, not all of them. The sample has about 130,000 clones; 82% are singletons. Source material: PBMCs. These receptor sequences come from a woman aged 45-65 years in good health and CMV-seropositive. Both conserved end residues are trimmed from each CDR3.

CDR3 protein: ASKMALAGGGEQF; V gene: TRBV6-1
CDR3 protein: ASSEPRDRWMGQPQH; V gene: TRBV6-1
CDR3 protein: ASSVPLQGSGNTIY; V gene: TRBV9
CDR3 protein: ASSKQGLLSEAF; V gene: TRBV19
CDR3 protein: ASSQEPVPGGRGDTQY; V gene: TRBV4-3
CDR3 protein: ASSARDRGKYEQY; V gene: TRBV2
CDR3 protein: ASSAGTVTDTQY; V gene: TRBV5-1
CDR3 protein: ASSYSWGGGNEQF; V gene: TRBV6-5
CDR3 protein: ASSLQTLGDRDGYT; V gene: TRBV28
CDR3 protein: ASPRGGASSYNEQF; V gene: TRBV5-1
CDR3 protein: ASSLGITTNTEAF; V gene: TRBV11-2
CDR3 protein: ASSPTRSSGGNEQF; V gene: TRBV18
CDR3 protein: ASRDKGRDTEAF; V gene: TRBV19
CDR3 protein: ASSPQGTVNEQF; V gene: TRBV19
CDR3 protein: ASSPDSPSSYEQY; V gene: TRBV18
CDR3 protein: ASSRGNTIY; V gene: TRBV6-5
CDR3 protein: SVGTGPMNTEAF; V gene: TRBV29-1
CDR3 protein: AWSVAPGQGVPLH; V gene: TRBV30
CDR3 protein: ASSLGAQGYNSPLH; V gene: TRBV7-2
CDR3 protein: ASSLTSGSNEQF; V gene: TRBV5-1
CDR3 protein: SVEEGRGSSYNEQF; V gene: TRBV29-1
CDR3 protein: ASTFSFTSGRAREQF; V gene: TRBV7-8
CDR3 protein: ASSNTGTGGEKLF; V gene: TRBV13